This T cell receptor beta chain was identified during a study of T-cell memory formation after mild COVID-19. About the study: TCR clusters largely stayed donor specific. Regarding the study as a whole: Researchers found some responding clones in pre-infection memory, a sign that cross-reactive memory joined. For contracting clones, CD4+ ones sat mainly in CM and EM, CD8+ in EMRA. Day 15 to 85 contracting clones showed balanced CD4/CD8; later expanders leaned CD4+.

Germline V gives CDR1 SQVTM, CDR2 ANQGSEA. Trimming removed 5 bases at V and 5 bases at J, with 15 bases between. The CDR3 is 13 amino acids. TCRdb redid the calling of the 5' RACE reads with MiXCR, one entry per CDR3 protein. This table holds approximately 250,000 distinct CDR3 sequences, over 15% found once. As concerns this clonotype: Its antigen is undetermined.

The chain links TRBV29-1 to TRBJ1-1; perhaps TRBD1 as D (5 bases). The sample taken for sequencing was PBMCs or a T cell subset sorted from them (not recorded which). This TCR came from a man aged 18 to 29 who had mild COVID-19 (a few samples of this study predate the infection). Cell type and time point are not known. The DNA of the CDR3 is TGCAGCGTTACACAGGCCCTGGGGACTGAAGCTTTCTTT. It yields the protein CSVTQALGTEAFF.